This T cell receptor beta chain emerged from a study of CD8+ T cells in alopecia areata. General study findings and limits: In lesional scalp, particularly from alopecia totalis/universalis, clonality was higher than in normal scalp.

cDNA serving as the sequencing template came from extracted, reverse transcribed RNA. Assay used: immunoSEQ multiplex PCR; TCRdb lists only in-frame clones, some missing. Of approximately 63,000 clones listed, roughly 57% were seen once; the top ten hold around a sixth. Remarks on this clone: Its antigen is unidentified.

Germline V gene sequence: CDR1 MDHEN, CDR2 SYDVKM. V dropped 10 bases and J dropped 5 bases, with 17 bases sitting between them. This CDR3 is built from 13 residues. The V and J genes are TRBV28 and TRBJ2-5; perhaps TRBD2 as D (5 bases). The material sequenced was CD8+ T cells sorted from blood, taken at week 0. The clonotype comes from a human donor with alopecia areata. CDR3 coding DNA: TGTGCCACCCGCGGGTCACCGGGGGAGACCCAGTACTTC. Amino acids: CATRGSPGETQYF.